This T cell receptor beta chain emerged from a study of blood T cell repertoires in COVID-19. Whole-study context: Italy, Spain and the United States were the sources of the convalescent and acute COVID-19 samples. T cells, B-cell-depleted T cells, or PBMCs supplied cDNA or gDNA.

Germline V gives CDR1 MGHRA, CDR2 YSYEKL. Trimming left V 1 base short and J 4 bases short, with 7 bases between. The CDR3 sequence is 14 residues long. Produced via immunoSEQ multiplex PCR; TCRdb's table is partial and in-frame only. This table holds approximately 280,000 clones, 75% to 85% found once. This TCR came from a man aged 50-59 years with active or convalescent COVID-19. J is TRBJ2-2 and V is TRBV4-1; D is unclear. Specimen: peripheral blood. The CDR3 nucleotides read TGCGCCAGCAGCCAAGGCTTGGCCACCGGGGAGCTGTTTTTT. It specifies CASSQGLATGELFF.